What follows are 27 T cell receptor beta chains derived from one specimen sequenced in a study of beta chain features in type 1 diabetes. Regarding the study as a whole: Type 1 diabetes patients had TCRB CDR3s that were shorter (moderately but significantly so) in all four CD4+ subsets.

These receptors have no identified antigens. Investigators reverse transcribed all isolated RNA, so they sequenced expressed TCRB transcripts. The assay was immunoSEQ multiplex PCR, and TCRdb's table has in-frame clones only and misses some. The table has 20,000 to 25,000 clones, over 65% seen once; the top ten hold around 1.1%. The source material was stem cell memory CD4+ T cells from blood. Receptor source: a woman aged 40 to 50 with type 1 diabetes.

This clone was detected a few times. This sequence joins TRBV29-1 and TRBJ1-2, with a possible D match to TRBD1 (5 bases). CDR3 length equals 14 residues. Germline values: CDR1 SQVTM, CDR2 ANQGSEA. Trimming pared 6 bases from V and 0 bases from J, leaving 14 bases between. Here the CDR3 reads CSVLEQAANYGYTF. The CDR3 DNA follows: TGCAGCGTCCTTGAACAGGCAGCTAACTATGGCTACACCTTC.

This clone was seen only a few times. This sequence joins TRBV5-1 and TRBJ1-1, with TRBD1 matching 8 bases. Germline V lookup: CDR1 SGHRS, CDR2 YFSETQ. The CDR3 totals 15 residues. V shed 4 bases, J shed 3 bases, and the junction held 8 bases outside the gene matches. The CDR3 region has the DNA TGCGCCAGCAGCCTACTCGGACAGGGAGACACTGAAGCTTTCTTT. Encoded protein: CASSLLGQGDTEAFF. Full variable domain (remainder filled in from reference TRBV5-1 and TRBJ1-1): KAGVTQTPRYLIKTRGQQVTLSCSPISGHRSVSWYQQTPGQGLQFLFEYFSETQRNKGNFPGRFSGRQFSNSRSEMNVSTLELGDSALYLCASSLLGQGDTEAFFGQGTRLTVV.

In DNA form, the CDR3 reads TGTGCCAGCAGCTACCTAGACACTGAAGCTTTCTTT. It codes for CASSYLDTEAFF. The V gene is TRBV2, the J gene TRBJ1-1; D is unclear. Per the germline V gene, CDR1 is SNHLY and CDR2 is FYNNEI. The V and J ends lost 6 bases and 3 bases respectively, with 8 bases between them. The CDR3 is made up of 12 amino acids.

This chain links TRBV7-2 with TRBJ1-1; D may be TRBD1 (5 bases). Between the trimmed V and J ends, which lost 2 bases and 5 bases, there was a span of 12 bases. CDR1 and CDR2 from the germline V gene are SGHTA and FQGNSA. The CDR3 sequence is 14 residues long. Here the CDR3 DNA reads TGTGCCAGCAGCTTAAGGGGCTCAGGGACTGAAGCTTTCTTT. Translation gives CASSLRGSGTEAFF.

This chain joins TRBV7-2 and TRBJ1-2; D is unresolved. The CDR3 totals 14 residues. Germline lookup yields CDR1 SGHTA and CDR2 FQGNSA. V was trimmed by 3 bases and J by 4 bases, leaving 12 bases between them. CDR3 bases: TGTGCCAGCAGCTTGCAGGATCTATCCTATGGCTACACCTTC. Protein: CASSLQDLSYGYTF.

DNA for the CDR3: TGTGCCAGCAGCTTAGAGCTTACGCAGGCCCAGTTCTTC. Translation: CASSLELTQAQFF. The chain links TRBV11-3 to TRBJ2-1, with no clear D. The germline gives CDR1 SGHNT, CDR2 YENEEA. V lost 0 bases, J lost 13 bases, and 13 bases lay in between. This CDR3 comprises 13 residues. The full variable domain, in which reference TRBV11-3 and TRBJ2-1 provide the parts outside the CDR3, is EAGVVQSPRYKIIEKKQPVAFWCNPISGHNTLYWYLQNLGQGPELLIRYENEEAVDDSQLPKDRFSAERLKGVDSTLKIQPAELGDSAVYLCASSLELTQAQFFGPGTRLTVL.

J is TRBJ2-1 and V is TRBV5-6; 13 positions match TRBD2. Per the germline V gene, CDR1 is SGHDT and CDR2 is YYEEEE. The J segment lost 5 bases and the V segment lost 0 bases, leaving 8 bases of the junction unmatched. The CDR3 sequence is 18 residues long. The CDR3 here is CASSLAGTSGVENNEQFF. In DNA, the CDR3 is TGTGCCAGCAGCTTGGCCGGGACTAGCGGGGTCGAAAACAATGAGCAGTTCTTC.

The chain couples TRBV4-1 to TRBJ2-7; weak D call: TRBD1 (6 bases). Germline assignment: CDR1 MGHRA and CDR2 YSYEKL. The V end was cut by 0 bases, the J end by 3 bases, with 15 bases between. CDR3 length equals 16 residues. The CDR3 sequence: CASSQEKRGGNYEQYF. The DNA of the CDR3 is TGCGCCAGCAGCCAAGAGAAGCGAGGGGGTAACTACGAGCAGTACTTC.

This chain connects TRBV6-5 to TRBJ2-1, with TRBD1 matching 8 bases. Trimming took 0 bases from V and 6 from J; bases not matched to a gene: 7. The CDR3 is 16 residues long. CDR1 and CDR2 (germline): MNHEY, SVGAGI. Here the CDR3 reads CASSYSLGQATNEQFF. For the CDR3, the DNA is TGTGCCAGCAGTTACTCGCTGGGACAGGCTACCAATGAGCAGTTCTTC.

The J gene is TRBJ2-7, the V gene TRBV9; TRBD2 is a possible D gene (5 bases). This CDR3 spans 17 amino acids. In germline, CDR1 is SGDLS, CDR2 YYNGEE. The V and J ends lost 4 bases and 0 bases respectively, with 20 bases between them. CDR3: CASSPSPTQRSSYEQYF. Here the CDR3 DNA reads TGTGCCAGCAGCCCCTCCCCTACTCAGCGGAGCTCCTACGAGCAGTACTTC.

The rearrangement uses TRBV4-2 and TRBJ1-3; a weak D match, TRBD1 (5 bases). V was cut by 0 bases and J by 5 bases, with 23 bases left in between. This CDR3 has 19 amino acids. CDR1 and CDR2 from the germline V gene are LGHNA and YNFKEQ. Written as DNA, the CDR3 is TGTGCCAGCAGCCAAGACCGCGGCGGGACGGATGGGTCGAGAAACACCATATATTTT. Its translation: CASSQDRGGTDGSRNTIYF.

The chain has TRBV2 and TRBJ2-5; TRBD1 is a possible D gene (6 bases). V shed 6 bases and J shed 9 bases, with 17 bases lying between them. CDR3 size: 13 residues. CDR1 SNHLY and CDR2 FYNNEI come from the germline V gene. CDR3 coding DNA: TGTGCCAGCAGGGACAGCAAGGGGAGCCCCCAGTACTTC. This encodes CASRDSKGSPQYF.

This clone was seen a handful of times. The rearrangement uses TRBV7-2 and TRBJ2-7; tentative D call: TRBD2 (6 bases). Trimming pared 0 bases from V and 7 bases from J, leaving 13 bases between. The CDR3 runs to 14 residues. CDR1 and CDR2 (germline): SGHTA, FQGNSA. The chain's CDR3 is CASSLAPQGGEQYF. The CDR3 region has the DNA TGTGCCAGCAGCTTAGCTCCCCAGGGAGGTGAGCAGTACTTC.

This sequence joins TRBV18 and TRBJ1-2; D uncertain. CDR3 length: 15 amino acids. V shed 6 bases and J shed 4 bases, with 18 bases lying between them. The germline gives CDR1 KGHSH, CDR2 LQKENI. The CDR3 sequence: CASSPTSSSLYGYTF. The DNA of the CDR3 is TGTGCCAGCTCCCCAACAAGTTCCTCTCTCTATGGCTACACCTTC.

This clone was counted only a few times. The V and J genes are TRBV5-4 and TRBJ2-2, with D tentatively TRBD2 (5 bases). V was clipped by 4 bases and J by 7 bases, with 17 bases between them. The CDR3 totals 15 residues. CDR1 is SGHNT and CDR2 is YYREEE in the germline V gene (reference sequence). The CDR3 loop reads CASSQDGGSGGELFF. The DNA of the CDR3 is TGTGCCAGCAGCCAAGATGGTGGGAGTGGCGGGGAGCTGTTTTTT.

The CDR3 loop reads CASSSEDRAGELFF. The CDR3 DNA follows: TGTGCCAGCAGCTCCGAGGACAGGGCCGGGGAGCTGTTTTTT. The genes are TRBV7-9 and TRBJ2-2; 8 bases are shared with TRBD1. Germline CDR1 and CDR2: SEHNR and FQNEAQ (reference sequence). With 4 bases clipped from V and 6 bases from J, the junction kept 4 bases outside the gene matches. CDR3 length equals 14 residues.

The sample holds a few counts of this clone. CDR3 protein: CSAEVWGGKDTQYF. DNA for the CDR3: TGCAGCGCAGAGGTATGGGGGGGGAAAGATACGCAGTATTTT. The V and J genes are TRBV29-1 and TRBJ2-3; 7 bases match TRBD2. Germline CDR1 is SQVTM and CDR2 is ANQGSEA. V gave up 7 bases and J gave up 5 bases; unmatched junction bases: 12. This CDR3 has 14 amino acids.

The rearrangement uses TRBV6-5 and TRBJ1-1, with TRBD1 as a possible D gene (5 bases). V was cut by 2 bases and J by 4 bases, with 8 bases left in between. CDR1 is MNHEY, CDR2 SVGAGI, per germline. This CDR3 contains 13 residues. CDR3 in DNA: TGTGCCAGCAGTTACAGGGGCGGCACTGAAGCTTTCTTT. Encoded protein: CASSYRGGTEAFF.

The rearrangement joins TRBV4-1 to TRBJ1-2, with a possible D match to TRBD1 (6 bases). The V end lost 3 bases, the J end lost 1 base, and 18 bases lay between the germline ends. The length of the CDR3 is 17 residues. Germline CDR1 and CDR2: MGHRA and YSYEKL. The CDR3 DNA reads as TGCGCCAGCAGCCAGGGATACCAGGGGAGAAGTAACTATGGCTACACCTTC. Amino acid sequence: CASSQGYQGRSNYGYTF.

The chain combines TRBV6-5 with TRBJ1-3; D uncertain. V lost 7 bases, J lost 4 bases, and 8 bases lay in between. In germline, CDR1 is MNHEY, CDR2 SVGAGI. This CDR3 region has 12 residues. CDR3 sequence reads: CASKSGGNTIYF. As DNA, the CDR3 is TGTGCCAGCAAAAGTGGCGGAAACACCATATATTTT.

This chain connects TRBV7-9 to TRBJ1-5; 9 bases fit TRBD1. The CDR3 has 15 residues. Trimming cost V 4 bases and J 5 bases; bases outside gene matches: 6. Germline loops: CDR1 SEHNR, CDR2 FQNEAQ (reference sequence). CDR3 DNA: TGTGCCAGCAGCTCCACCGGGACAGGGCATCAGCCCCAGCATTTT. It yields the protein CASSSTGTGHQPQHF.

The CDR3 loop reads CASSEDDRFFSYNEQFF. CDR3 DNA: TGTGCCAGCAGTGAGGATGACAGATTCTTCTCCTACAATGAGCAGTTCTTC. The chain couples TRBV2 to TRBJ2-1, with D possibly matching TRBD1 (5 bases). CDR1 is SNHLY and CDR2 is FYNNEI in the germline V gene. This CDR3 is 17 amino acids long. V gave up 3 bases and J gave up 0 bases, with 15 bases separating them.

The V gene is TRBV7-9, the J gene TRBJ1-2, with 8 bases matching TRBD1. Germline CDR1 reads SEHNR; CDR2 reads FQNEAQ (reference sequence). J gave up 4 bases and V 5 bases, and 6 bases lay outside the gene matches. The CDR3 contains 14 residues. Here the CDR3 DNA reads TGTGCCAGCAGCCTCGGACAGGGTTCCTATGGCTACACCTTC. It specifies CASSLGQGSYGYTF.

This clone occurred a few times. V gene TRBV28 combines with J gene TRBJ2-3; D not resolved. The V gene's germline CDR1 is MDHEN and CDR2 SYDVKM. The V gene lost 1 base and the J gene lost 4 bases, with 3 bases spanning the gap. The CDR3 contains 12 residues. The CDR3 reads CASSLSADTQYF. CDR3 in DNA: TGTGCCAGCAGTTTATCGGCAGATACGCAGTATTTT.

V usage is TRBV6-5 and J usage is TRBJ2-5; D might be TRBD1 (5 bases). Trimming took 4 bases from V and 5 from J, leaving 20 bases between them. CDR1 MNHEY and CDR2 SVGAGI come from the germline V gene. This CDR3 is 16 amino acids long. This CDR3 is CASSSRVGSGQETQYF. The CDR3 DNA follows: TGTGCCAGCAGTTCCCGGGTGGGGTCAGGGCAGGAGACCCAGTACTTC.

The chain uses TRBV27 and TRBJ1-2; 9 bases match TRBD1. V lost 9 bases to trimming and J lost 8 bases; unmatched junction nucleotides: 4. Germline V gene data show CDR1 as MNHEY and CDR2 as SMNVEV (reference sequence). The CDR3 runs 11 residues. The CDR3 bases are TGTGCCAGTGGACAGGGGAGAGGCTACACCTTC. Its protein is CASGQGRGYTF.

V and J are TRBV4-3 and TRBJ1-5; 8 nucleotides align to TRBD1. V shed 3 bases, J shed 2 bases, and the junction held 0 bases outside the gene matches. CDR1 is LGHNA and CDR2 is YSLEER in the germline V gene. The CDR3 totals 14 residues. CDR3 residues: CASSQGQGNQPQHF. The CDR3 nucleotides read TGCGCCAGCAGCCAGGGACAGGGCAATCAGCCCCAGCATTTT.